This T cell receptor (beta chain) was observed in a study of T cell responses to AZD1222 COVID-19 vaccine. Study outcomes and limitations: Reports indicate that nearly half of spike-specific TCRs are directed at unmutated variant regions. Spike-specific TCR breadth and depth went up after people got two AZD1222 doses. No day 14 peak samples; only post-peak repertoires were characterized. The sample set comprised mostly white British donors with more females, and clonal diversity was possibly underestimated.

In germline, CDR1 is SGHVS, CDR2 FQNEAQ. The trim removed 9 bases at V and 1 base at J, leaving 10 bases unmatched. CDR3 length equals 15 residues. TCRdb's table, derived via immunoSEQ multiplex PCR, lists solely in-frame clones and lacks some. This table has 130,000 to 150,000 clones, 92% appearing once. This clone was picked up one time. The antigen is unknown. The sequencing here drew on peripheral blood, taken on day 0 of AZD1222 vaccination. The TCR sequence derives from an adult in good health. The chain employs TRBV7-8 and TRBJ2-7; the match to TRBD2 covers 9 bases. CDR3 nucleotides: TGTGCCAGTGCCCTAGCGGGAACCTCGTCCTACGAGCAGTACTTC. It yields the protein CASALAGTSSYEQYF.